The next 18 T cell receptor beta chains were all read from a single sample in a study of T cells after yellow fever vaccination. TCRdb re-derived calls from the 5' RACE reads in MiXCR, one entry per CDR3 protein. Of hundreds of thousands of distinct CDR3 sequences in the sample, around 3.6% were seen once. The material was PBMCs, obtained on the day of the yellow fever booster vaccination. These receptors came from a man aged 18 to 35 who received the YFV17D yellow fever vaccine.

In its sample, this clonotype was seen a few times. The rearrangement uses TRBV6-5 and TRBJ2-7; a possible D gene is TRBD1 (5 bases). Trimming left V 6 bases short and J 6 bases short, with 21 bases between. The CDR3 runs 15 residues. The germline CDR1 and CDR2 sequences are MNHEY and SVGAGI. CDR3 in DNA: TGTGCCAGCAGCCCTGCAGGGCAGGGCCAGGTCGAGCAGTACTTC. The encoded protein is CASSPAGQGQVEQYF.

This clonotype was counted ten times or more. This rearrangement joins TRBV7-2 to TRBJ2-1; 11 nucleotides line up with TRBD1. V dropped 6 bases and J dropped 6; count of bases not matched to a gene: 7. CDR3 size: 15 residues. Germline V lookup: CDR1 SGHTA, CDR2 FQGNSA. The CDR3 reads CASSFAGTGGNEQFF. CDR3 bases: TGTGCCAGCAGTTTTGCCGGGACAGGGGGCAATGAGCAGTTCTTC.

The rearrangement joins TRBV7-6 to TRBJ2-1; 11 positions match TRBD1. The CDR3 has 16 residues. Looked up from germline, CDR1 is SGHVS and CDR2 is FNYEAQ. V lost 1 base to trimming and J lost 8 bases; unmatched junction nucleotides: 7. CDR3 sequence reads: CASSLEGTGGLDEQFF. The DNA for the CDR3 is TGTGCCAGCAGCTTAGAAGGGACAGGGGGTTTGGATGAGCAGTTCTTC.

This clonotype was seen repeatedly, ten times or more. Here the CDR3 DNA reads TGTGCCAGCAGCTTAGTCGGGTCCAACGAGCAGTACTTC. It translates to CASSLVGSNEQYF. This chain connects TRBV7-3 to TRBJ2-7; unclear D gene. The CDR3 runs 13 residues. Per the germline V gene, CDR1 is SGHTA and CDR2 is FQGTGA. Deletions cut 2 bases from V and 5 bases from J, with 10 bases between.

As for this clonotype: An end of the junction differs from the germline gene, which may be a read error. The CDR3 spells CASSIAGGSQPQHF. The CDR3, as DNA: TGTGCCAGCAGCATAGCAGGAGGAAGTCAGCCCCAGCATTTT. V and J are TRBV7-9 and TRBJ1-5; the D is unclear. This CDR3 comprises 14 residues. Germline V gene lookup returns CDR1 SEHNR and CDR2 FQNEAQ (reference sequence).

This clonotype showed up many times. The chain has TRBV5-1 and TRBJ1-2, with D maybe TRBD1 (5 bases). With 4 bases removed from V and 2 bases from J, the gap between germline ends came to 21 bases. Germline V gene lookup returns CDR1 SGHRS and CDR2 YFSETQ. The CDR3 extends over 17 amino acids. CDR3 DNA sequence: TGCGCCAGCAGCCCAAGCCCCCCGGGACCTGGAAACTATGGCTACACCTTC. This translates into CASSPSPPGPGNYGYTF. Together with reference TRBV5-1 and TRBJ1-2, the CDR3 gives the full variable domain: KAGVTQTPRYLIKTRGQQVTLSCSPISGHRSVSWYQQTPGQGLQFLFEYFSETQRNKGNFPGRFSGRQFSNSRSEMNVSTLELGDSALYLCASSPSPPGPGNYGYTFGSGTRLTVV.

This clonotype was detected only a few times. For the CDR3, the DNA is TGTGCCAGCAGGGGGGGCGGCAGGGGTTCAGATACGCAGTATTTT. It translates to CASRGGGRGSDTQYF. The chain uses TRBV12-3 or TRBV12-4 and TRBJ2-3; D might be TRBD1 or TRBD2, each matching 6 bases. Trimming took 6 bases from V and 4 from J, leaving 17 bases between them. The CDR3 is 15 amino acids.

This clonotype was seen many times. The V and J genes are TRBV5-1 and TRBJ2-7, with 9 bases fitting TRBD2. Germline V gene sequence: CDR1 SGHRS, CDR2 YFSETQ. The CDR3 contains 15 residues. The J segment lost 5 bases and the V segment lost 3 bases, leaving 9 bases of the junction unmatched. CDR3 sequence reads: CASSSRGGPRNEQYF. The CDR3 nucleotides read TGCGCCAGCAGCTCGCGGGGGGGCCCAAGGAACGAGCAGTACTTC.

This clonotype was counted only a few times. This chain connects TRBV20-1 to TRBJ2-1; 9 bases are a match to TRBD2. The CDR3 has 13 residues. The V and J ends lost 1 base and 8 bases, in that order; junction bases with no gene match: 3. Germline loops: CDR1 DFQATT, CDR2 SNEGSKA (reference sequence). DNA for the CDR3: TGCAGTGCTAGAGTAGCGGGGGTCTATGAGCAGTTCTTC. Translation gives CSARVAGVYEQFF.

This chain joins TRBV7-6 and TRBJ2-5; no firm D call. This CDR3 contains 15 residues. The germline gives CDR1 SGHVS, CDR2 FNYEAQ. V lost 1 base and J lost 2, with 11 bases in between. The CDR3 DNA is TGTGCCAGCAGCTTAGGGAGTGGAGTTCAAGAGACCCAGTACTTC. Protein product: CASSLGSGVQETQYF.

At least ten counts were recorded for this clonotype. V is TRBV20-1 and J is TRBJ2-5; possibly TRBD1 or TRBD2 for D (6 bases each). This CDR3 spans 14 amino acids. The V end lost 4 bases, the J end lost 4 bases, and 16 bases lay between the germline ends. Germline V gene lookup returns CDR1 DFQATT and CDR2 SNEGSKA (reference sequence). In DNA form, the CDR3 reads TGCAGTGCTACCCTTTGGGGGGCGGGAGAGACCCAGTACTTC. The encoded protein is CSATLWGAGETQYF.

This clonotype occurred a few times. V is TRBV5-1 and J is TRBJ2-2; D gene unclear. The V and J ends lost 3 bases and 6 bases respectively, with 12 bases between them. The CDR3 totals 14 residues. Germline V gene data show CDR1 as SGHRS and CDR2 as YFSETQ. The CDR3 spells CASSSKASPGELFF. The CDR3 DNA reads as TGCGCCAGCAGCTCCAAAGCCTCACCCGGGGAGCTGTTTTTT.

In its sample, this clonotype was seen a few times. V is TRBV7-8 and J is TRBJ1-3, with no clear D. CDR3 length: 15 amino acids. The V and J ends lost 3 bases and 0 bases respectively, with 9 bases between them. Germline values: CDR1 SGHVS, CDR2 FQNEAQ. CDR3 sequence reads: CASSFGRSSGNTIYF. CDR3 nucleotide sequence: TGTGCCAGCAGCTTTGGTAGGAGCTCTGGAAACACCATATATTTT.

This clonotype has a handful of counts. V gene TRBV5-1 combines with J gene TRBJ1-4; D is unresolved. Germline-derived CDR1 and CDR2 are SGHRS and YFSETQ. The CDR3 runs to 15 residues. V lost 0 bases and J 6 bases, leaving 12 bases between the germline ends. The CDR3 bases are TGCGCCAGCAGCTTGGGGGCAGGACCGGATGAAAAACTGTTTTTT. This encodes CASSLGAGPDEKLFF.

The gene calls are TRBV23-1 and TRBJ2-2, with a tentative D call TRBD1 (6 bases). TRBV23-1 is known as an ORF, though its function is uncertain. V lost 7 bases and J lost 4, with 22 bases in between. CDR3 size: 17 residues. CDR3 amino acids: CASTPPRRGIGTGELFF. The DNA of the CDR3 is TGCGCCAGCACCCCCCCTCGCAGGGGTATAGGCACCGGGGAGCTGTTTTTT.

This clonotype was picked up many times. The chain carries TRBV6-6 and TRBJ2-7; 14 bases map to TRBD2. The J segment lost 4 bases and the V segment lost 6 bases, leaving 5 bases of the junction unmatched. Germline V CDR1 and CDR2: MNHNY, SVGAGI (reference sequence). This CDR3 spans 15 amino acids. CDR3 amino acids: CASRGLAGVWYEQYF. The CDR3 coding sequence is TGTGCCAGCAGGGGACTAGCGGGGGTCTGGTACGAGCAGTACTTC.

In its sample, this clonotype was seen a few times. This chain connects TRBV20-1 to TRBJ2-1; 9 bases are shared with TRBD1. The CDR3 runs 16 residues. The ends lost 5 bases at V and 6 bases at J; junction bases unmatched: 14. Germline values: CDR1 DFQATT, CDR2 SNEGSKA (reference sequence). CDR3 coding DNA: TGCAGTGCTCCCAACGGACAGGGGAGTAGTGGCAATGAGCAGTTCTTC. It is translated as CSAPNGQGSSGNEQFF.

This clonotype was observed at least ten times. The chain has TRBV5-4 and TRBJ2-5, with 8 bases that match TRBD2. Unmatched junction bases numbered 4, after V lost 0 bases and J lost 3 bases. CDR1 is SGHNT and CDR2 is YYREEE in the germline V gene (reference sequence). This CDR3 has 15 amino acids. The CDR3 region is CASSLVGSGEETQYF. In nucleotides, the CDR3 is TGTGCCAGCAGCTTGGTCGGTAGCGGGGAAGAGACCCAGTACTTC. Full variable domain (outside the CDR3, taken from reference TRBV5-4 and TRBJ2-5): ETGVTQSPTHLIKTRGQQVTLRCSSQSGHNTVSWYQQALGQGPQFIFQYYREEENGRGNFPPRFSGLQFPNYSSELNVNALELDDSALYLCASSLVGSGEETQYFGPGTRLLVL.